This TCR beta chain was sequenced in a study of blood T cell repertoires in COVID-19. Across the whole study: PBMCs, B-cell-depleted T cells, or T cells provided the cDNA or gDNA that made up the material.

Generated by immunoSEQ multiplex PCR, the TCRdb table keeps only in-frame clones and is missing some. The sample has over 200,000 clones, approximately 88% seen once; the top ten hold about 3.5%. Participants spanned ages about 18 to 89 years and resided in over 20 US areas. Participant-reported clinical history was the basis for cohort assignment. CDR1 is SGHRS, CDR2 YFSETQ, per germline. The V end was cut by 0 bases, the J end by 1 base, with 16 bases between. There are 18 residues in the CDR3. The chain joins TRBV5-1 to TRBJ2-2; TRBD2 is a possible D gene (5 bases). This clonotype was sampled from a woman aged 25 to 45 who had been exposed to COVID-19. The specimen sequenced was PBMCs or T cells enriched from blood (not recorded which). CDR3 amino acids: CASSLARGIPLNTGELFF. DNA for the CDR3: TGCGCCAGCAGCTTGGCCCGGGGAATTCCATTGAACACCGGGGAGCTGTTTTTT.